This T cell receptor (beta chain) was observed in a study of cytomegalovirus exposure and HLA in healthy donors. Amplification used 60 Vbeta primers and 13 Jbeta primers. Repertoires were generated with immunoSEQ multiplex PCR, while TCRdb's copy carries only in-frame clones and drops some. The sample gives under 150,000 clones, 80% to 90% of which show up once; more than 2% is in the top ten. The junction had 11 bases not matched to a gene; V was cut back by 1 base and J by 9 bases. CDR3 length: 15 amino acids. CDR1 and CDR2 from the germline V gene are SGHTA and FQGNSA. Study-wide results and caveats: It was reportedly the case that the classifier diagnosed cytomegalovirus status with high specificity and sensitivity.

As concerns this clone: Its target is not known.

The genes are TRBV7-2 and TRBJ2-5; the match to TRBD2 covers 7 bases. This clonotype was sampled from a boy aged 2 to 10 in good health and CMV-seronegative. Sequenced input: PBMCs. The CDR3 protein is CASSLEGTTQRAQYF. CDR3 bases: TGTGCCAGCAGCTTAGAGGGGACTACCCAGAGGGCCCAGTACTTC.